This TCR beta chain was sequenced in a study of T cells after posttransplantation cyclophosphamide (dated by TCRdb to 2015 to 2016). General notes on the study: The study tracked T cell repertoire reconstitution by TRB sequencing after myeloablative bone marrow transplantation using posttransplantation cyclophosphamide as GVHD prophylaxis. In 3 patients, TRB sequencing was also performed on up to roughly 3 more blood samples taken 2 to 5.2 years after transplant, and in several patients, pretransplant blood was also TRB-sequenced. Antigen receptor sequencing was done on samples from about 40 PTCy-treated patients and from 15 to 20 related bone marrow donors of those patients. Public TRB sequences were queried against a database of over 3,600 sequences associated with responses to pathogens, tumor antigens, self-antigens and alloantigens. Blood from all 30 or so PTCy patients who had 1-year posttransplant specimens underwent TRB sequencing. Because TRA and TRB clonality correlated tightly in 9 samples, the subsequent TCR analyses were limited to TRB only.

The germline V end is reduced by 4 bases and the J end by 1 base; junction bases left unmatched: 7. The CDR3 runs 15 amino acids, cysteine and phenylalanine included. Only the CDR3 portion is preserved as DNA: 45 bases, with reading frame beginning at the first base. CDR1 is given as SGHNT and CDR2 as YYREEE, both from the germline V gene (reference sequence). TRB sequencing used genomic DNA with the immunoSEQ assay at survey resolution or the hsTCRB kit. Per the source publication's procedure: The immunoSEQ software handled the initial read processing, while the LymphoSeq R package was used for the repertoire analyses. Clonality was calculated as 1 minus normalized Shannon entropy, and the Gini coefficient was also calculated for each TRB dataset. To infer phenotypes in unsorted samples, TRB sequences from sorted subsets of the recipient or donor were mapped onto unsorted samples from the same recipient. Held by TCRdb, this immuneACCESS table contains in-frame sequences only and omits some clones. Under half of the omission traces to an unresolved V gene where checked; the cause of the rest is unknown. That table gives V, J and clone size, and the DNA gave D and trimming. The sample features 30,000 to 40,000 clones, and none is a singleton. Clones ranked in the top ten supply roughly 2.5% of the sample.

This clone was observed at least ten times. Its binding antigen is unknown. Base qualities are missing; no much larger clone stands one base away. Points the paper makes about the study in general: Across 45 patients, recipient CMV seropositivity and CMV reactivation were highly associated with TRB clonality; PTCy diversity was similar to CNI/methotrexate controls. Donor-recipient similarity was low at 1-2 months but increased during the first year, and donor CD8+ memory clones often dominated later blood repertoires. The TRB repertoires of T cells infiltrating skin or the GI tract showed only limited overlap with the TRB repertoires found in blood.

Peripheral blood samples were provided by related bone marrow donors on the day of marrow donation. Peripheral blood and bone marrow mononuclear cells were isolated by Ficoll-Hypaque density centrifugation and were cryopreserved. Material: PBMCs. The chain couples TRBV5-4 to TRBJ2-7, with 8 bases aligning to TRBD1. This TCR came from a man between 45 and 60 years old in good health, CMV-negative, and a related stem cell transplant donor. The DNA reads as follows: TGTGCCAGCAGCCTCACAGGGGGACCTTCCTACGAGCAGTACTTC. It translates as CASSLTGGPSYEQYF.